This record looks at one TCR beta chain sequence and its context. The antigen is undetermined. Germline lookup yields CDR1 MNHNY and CDR2 SVGAGI (reference sequence). The germline V and J ends were trimmed by 6 bases and 0 bases, with 11 bases remaining between them. The CDR3 length is 14 residues. The data belong to a study of blood T cells in healthy people across ages. With a J-beta primer mix and a sample-barcoded 5' primer, a second PCR ran 7 to 11 cycles. Every cDNA was tagged by a template-switch adaptor with 12 random nucleotides. TCRdb redid the calling of the 5' RACE reads with MiXCR, one entry per CDR3 protein. This sample has 750,000 or so distinct CDR3 sequences, with 20% to 25% found just once. Study-wide results and caveats: The study lacked donor CMV status, which possibly confounded expanded clonotype changes.

The same sample was also used in a study of T cells of mothers and their children.

The sample comprised blood. The chain employs TRBV6-6 and TRBJ2-5, with TRBD2 as a possible D gene (5 bases). The clonotype comes from a boy under 18 in good health. CDR3 nucleotides: TGTGCCAGCAGGCTAGCAAGGGACCAAGAGACCCAGTACTTC. Translating gives CASRLARDQETQYF.